The 18 T cell receptor beta chains presented below share a single source sample, sequenced in a study of blood T cell repertoires in COVID-19. This table comes from immunoSEQ multiplex PCR, and its TCRdb copy is limited to in-frame clones, with some not included. This table holds 190,000 or so clones, 80% to 90% found once. The sequenced sample consisted of peripheral blood. The receptors stem from a man aged 45-60 years with active or convalescent COVID-19.

The chain recombines TRBV29-1 with TRBJ2-3; no reliable D call. V shed 3 bases and J shed 2 bases, with 9 bases lying between them. CDR3 length: 13 residues. Germline V gene lookup returns CDR1 SQVTM and CDR2 ANQGSEA. CDR3 sequence reads: CSVEQAYTDTQYF. The CDR3 bases are TGCAGCGTTGAGCAGGCGTACACAGATACGCAGTATTTT.

This chain joins TRBV4-1 and TRBJ2-3, with D possibly being TRBD1 (5 bases). Trimming took 1 base from V and 4 from J, leaving 18 bases between them. CDR1 is MGHRA, CDR2 YSYEKL, per germline. CDR3 length: 17 residues. CDR3 sequence: CASSQGLSGFGSDTQYF. CDR3 bases: TGCGCCAGCAGCCAAGGTCTTTCAGGGTTTGGTTCAGATACGCAGTATTTT.

V usage is TRBV27 and J usage is TRBJ2-7; TRBD2 is a possible D gene (7 bases). Germline CDR1 reads MNHEY; CDR2 reads SMNVEV (reference sequence). V lost 5 bases and J 3 bases, leaving 17 bases between the germline ends. The CDR3 is made up of 15 amino acids. This CDR3 reads CASSPQWGGGYEQYF. In DNA, the CDR3 is TGTGCCAGCAGTCCTCAATGGGGGGGCGGCTACGAGCAGTACTTC.

CDR3 nucleotide sequence: TGCGCCAGCAGTGCTTTGGCGGGGCACAATGAGCAGTTCTTC. The encoded protein is CASSALAGHNEQFF. The gene calls are TRBV10-1 and TRBJ2-1; D perhaps matches TRBD2 (6 bases). This CDR3 is built from 14 residues. CDR1 is WNHNN and CDR2 is SYGVQD in the germline V gene (reference sequence). V lost 4 bases, J lost 5 bases, and 12 bases lay in between.

This clone was detected a few times. The V and J genes are TRBV11-2 and TRBJ1-1; the D is unclear. Trimming left V 1 base short and J 3 bases short, with 6 bases between. The CDR3 totals 13 residues. Germline-derived CDR1 and CDR2 are SGHAT and FQNNGV. The DNA of the CDR3 is TGTGCCAGCAGCTTAGGCAGATACACTGAAGCTTTCTTT. This gives the protein CASSLGRYTEAFF.

The V gene is TRBV3-1 (or the pseudogene TRBV3-2), the J gene TRBJ1-1, with unresolved D. The CDR3 is 16 amino acids. With 4 bases removed from V and 2 bases from J, the gap between germline ends came to 17 bases. Germline CDR1 is LGHDT and CDR2 is YNNKEL (reference sequence). CDR3 amino acids: CASSPPQQNINTEAFF. CDR3 DNA sequence: TGTGCCAGCAGCCCCCCCCAACAGAATATAAACACTGAAGCTTTCTTT.

The chain recombines TRBV4-1 with TRBJ2-7, with D possibly matching TRBD2 (5 bases). The germline V gene encodes CDR1 MGHRA and CDR2 YSYEKL. V lost 0 bases to trimming and J lost 4 bases, with 13 bases between them. This CDR3 region has 15 residues. The CDR3 coding sequence is TGCGCCAGCAGCCAAGACCCAGCGGAGATTTACGAGCAGTACTTC. It yields the protein CASSQDPAEIYEQYF.

This clone was picked up one time. This chain connects TRBV7-2 to TRBJ1-1; no clear D. Between the trimmed V and J ends, which lost 2 bases and 0 bases, there was a span of 7 bases. There are 14 residues in the CDR3. CDR1 and CDR2 (germline): SGHTA, FQGNSA. The CDR3, as DNA: TGTGCCAGCAGCTTACACGGGGTGAACACTGAAGCTTTCTTT. Translation: CASSLHGVNTEAFF.

V is TRBV18 and J is TRBJ1-2; D ambiguous. With 3 bases removed from V and 0 bases from J, the gap between germline ends came to 5 bases. Germline V lookup: CDR1 KGHSH, CDR2 LQKENI. This CDR3 region has 13 residues. CDR3 residues: CASSPAANYGYTF. The DNA of the CDR3 is TGTGCCAGCTCACCTGCGGCTAACTATGGCTACACCTTC.

The V gene is TRBV6-5, the J gene TRBJ2-1; 7 nucleotides match TRBD1. This CDR3 comprises 16 residues. J was trimmed by 4 bases and V by 0 bases; bases with no gene match: 6. The germline CDR1 and CDR2 sequences are MNHEY and SVGAGI. The CDR3 reads CASSYSAGGTYNEQFF. CDR3 DNA: TGTGCCAGCAGTTACTCGGCAGGGGGTACATACAATGAGCAGTTCTTC.

V usage is TRBV7-2 and J usage is TRBJ2-7; TRBD1 aligns across 11 bases. Germline V gene lookup returns CDR1 SGHTA and CDR2 FQGNSA. This CDR3 has 15 amino acids. With 4 bases clipped from V and 3 bases from J, the junction kept 5 bases outside the gene matches. In nucleotides, the CDR3 is TGTGCCAGCAGCTCATCCGGGACAGGGGGCTACGAGCAGTACTTC. Translation gives CASSSSGTGGYEQYF. Together with reference TRBV7-2 and TRBJ2-7, the CDR3 gives the full variable domain: GAGVSQSPSNKVTEKGKDVELRCDPISGHTALYWYRQSLGQGLEFLIYFQGNSAPDKSGLPSDRFSAERTGGSVSTLTIQRTQQEDSAVYLCASSSSGTGGYEQYFGPGTRLTVT.

The rearrangement uses TRBV19 and TRBJ2-3; tentatively, D is TRBD2 (6 bases). The CDR3 is 15 residues long. CDR1 is LNHDA, CDR2 SQIVND, per germline (reference sequence). Trimming cost V 3 bases and J 0 bases, with 10 bases left between them. CDR3 region: CASSMGRESTDTQYF. Written as DNA, the CDR3 is TGTGCCAGTAGTATGGGGCGGGAAAGCACAGATACGCAGTATTTT. Supplemented by reference TRBV19 and TRBJ2-3, the full variable domain reads DGGITQSPKYLFRKEGQNVTLSCEQNLNHDAMYWYRQDPGQGLRLIYYSQIVNDFQKGDIAEGYSVSREKKESFPLTVTSAQKNPTAFYLCASSMGRESTDTQYFGPGTRLTVL.

The V call is TRBV18, the J call TRBJ2-2; TRBD1 aligns across 7 bases. Germline values: CDR1 KGHSH, CDR2 LQKENI. V trimming: 3 bases; J trimming: 4 bases; junction bases outside the gene matches: 14. The CDR3 spans 18 residues. CDR3 DNA: TGTGCCAGCTCACCCCTGGGACAGTACCGCCGGGGCACCGGGGAGCTGTTTTTT. It specifies CASSPLGQYRRGTGELFF.

This CDR3 is CASSSQGSYGYTF. The CDR3 DNA reads as TGCGCCAGCAGTTCTCAGGGGAGCTATGGCTACACCTTC. The chain couples TRBV10-1 to TRBJ1-2; a weak D match, TRBD1 (6 bases). From germline, CDR1 is WNHNN and CDR2 SYGVQD (reference sequence). V was shortened by 5 bases and J by 4 bases, with 11 bases between the two germline ends. There are 13 residues in the CDR3.

DNA of the CDR3: TGCGCCAGCAGCCAAGTCCGGGTACCATATAGCAATCAGCCCCAGCATTTT. Translation gives CASSQVRVPYSNQPQHF. The rearrangement links TRBV4-1 to TRBJ1-5; D call uncertain. Trimming cost V 1 base and J 0 bases, with 13 bases left between them. This CDR3 is built from 17 residues. Germline assignment: CDR1 MGHRA and CDR2 YSYEKL.

The V call is TRBV18, the J call TRBJ2-5, with D possibly TRBD2 on 6 matching bases. The CDR3 totals 16 residues. The germline V gene encodes CDR1 KGHSH and CDR2 LQKENI. Trimming removed 1 base from V and 4 bases from J, with 16 bases in between. The CDR3 loop reads CASSPRQILGGETQYF. DNA of the CDR3: TGTGCCAGCTCACCACGACAGATCCTGGGAGGAGAGACCCAGTACTTC.

The chain couples TRBV28 to TRBJ1-5, with 10 bases aligning to TRBD1. With V trimmed by 6 bases and J by 2 bases, 19 bases remained unmatched. The CDR3 covers 20 residues. The germline gives CDR1 MDHEN, CDR2 SYDVKM. CDR3 sequence reads: CASRTRLLGTGEGGNQPQHF. The CDR3 DNA sequence: TGTGCCAGCAGAACCAGACTCCTCGGGACAGGGGAGGGGGGCAATCAGCCCCAGCATTTT.

The rearrangement uses TRBV7-2 and TRBJ2-5; no clear D. Trimming took off 5 bases at V and 2 bases at J, with 6 bases between the two ends. Germline V gene sequence: CDR1 SGHTA, CDR2 FQGNSA. This CDR3 comprises 12 residues. This chain's CDR3 is CASSPGQETQYF. The CDR3 coding sequence is TGTGCCAGCAGCCCAGGACAAGAGACCCAGTACTTC.